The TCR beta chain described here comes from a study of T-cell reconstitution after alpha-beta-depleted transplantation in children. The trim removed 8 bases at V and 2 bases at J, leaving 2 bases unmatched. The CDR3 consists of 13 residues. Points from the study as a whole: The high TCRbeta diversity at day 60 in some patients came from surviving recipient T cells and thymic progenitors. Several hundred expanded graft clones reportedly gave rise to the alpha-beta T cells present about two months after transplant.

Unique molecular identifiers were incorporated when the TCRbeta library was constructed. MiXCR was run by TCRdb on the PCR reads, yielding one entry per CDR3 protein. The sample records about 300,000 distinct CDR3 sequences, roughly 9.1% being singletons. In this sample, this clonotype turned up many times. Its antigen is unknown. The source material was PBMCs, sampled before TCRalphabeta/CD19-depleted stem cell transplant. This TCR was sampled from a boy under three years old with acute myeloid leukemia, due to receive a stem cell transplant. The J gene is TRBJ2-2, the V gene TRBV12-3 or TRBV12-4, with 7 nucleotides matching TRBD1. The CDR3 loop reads CASRDSNTGELFF. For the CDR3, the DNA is TGTGCCAGCCGGGACAGCAACACCGGGGAGCTGTTTTTT.